This TCR beta chain was identified during a study of technical replicates of blood from several donors. V trimming: 5 bases; J trimming: 2 bases; junction bases outside the gene matches: 5. The CDR3 spans 17 residues. Germline V CDR1 and CDR2: SGHTA, FQGNSA. TCRdb's copy holds only in-frame clones and misses some; the assay was immunoSEQ multiplex PCR. Here the sample spans tens of thousands of clones, 85% to 95% being singletons. What was sequenced was T cells isolated from PBMCs. This chain connects TRBV7-2 to TRBJ2-1; TRBD2 matches at 14 bases. This TCR came from a human donor in good health. CDR3 DNA sequence: TGTGCCAGCAGCCCAAGGACTAGCGGGAGGACCTACAATGAGCAGTTCTTC. Translating gives CASSPRTSGRTYNEQFF.